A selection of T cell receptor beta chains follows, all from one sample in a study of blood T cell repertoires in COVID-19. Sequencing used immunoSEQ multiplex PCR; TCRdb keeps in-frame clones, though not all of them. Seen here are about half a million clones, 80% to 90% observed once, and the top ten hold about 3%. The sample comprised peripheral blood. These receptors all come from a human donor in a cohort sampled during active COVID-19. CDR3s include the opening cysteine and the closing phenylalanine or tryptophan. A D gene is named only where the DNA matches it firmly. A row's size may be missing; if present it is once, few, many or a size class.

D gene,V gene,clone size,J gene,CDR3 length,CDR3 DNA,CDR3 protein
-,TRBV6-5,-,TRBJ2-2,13,TGTGCCAGCACCCCGAGGATCACCGGGGAGCTGTTTTTT,CASTPRITGELFF
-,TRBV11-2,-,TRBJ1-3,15,TGTGCCAGCAGCGAGGTCCGAGCTCCTGGAAACACCATATATTTT,CASSEVRAPGNTIYF
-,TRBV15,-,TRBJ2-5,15,TGTGCCACCAGCAACAGACGAACTTCTCTAGAGACCCAGTACTTC,CATSNRRTSLETQYF
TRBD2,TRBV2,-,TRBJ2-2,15,TGTGCCAGCAGAGGAAGCGGGAGGAACACCGGGGAGCTGTTTTTT,CASRGSGRNTGELFF
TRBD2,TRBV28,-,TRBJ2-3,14,TGTGGACATTCAGCGGGAGGGCCAACAGATACGCAGTATTTT,CGHSAGGPTDTQYF
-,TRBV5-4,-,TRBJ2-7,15,TGTGCCAGCAGCTTAACAGGGAAGGGGTCCTACGAGCAGTACTTC,CASSLTGKGSYEQYF
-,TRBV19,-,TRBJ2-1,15,TGTGCCAGTAGCTTAGCGGTGTCTTCCTACAATGAGCAGTTCTTC,CASSLAVSSYNEQFF
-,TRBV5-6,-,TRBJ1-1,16,TGTGCCAGCAGCCTCCCGATCCTCAGGGGAAACACTGAAGCTTTCTTT,CASSLPILRGNTEAFF
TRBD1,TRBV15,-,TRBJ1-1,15,TGTGCCACCAGCAGTGCAGGGGGGATCGACACTGAAGCTTTCTTT,CATSSAGGIDTEAFF
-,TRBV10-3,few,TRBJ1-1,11,TGTGCCATCAGTGAGACAGGGGAAGCTTTCTTT,CAISETGEAFF
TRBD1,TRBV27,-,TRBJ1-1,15,TGTGCCAGCAAAGAGGGGGCAGGGTGGGTCACTGAAGCTTTCTTT,CASKEGAGWVTEAFF
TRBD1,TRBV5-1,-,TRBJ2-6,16,TGCGCCAGCAGCTTGGAAGGGGGCCCCGGGGCCAACGTCCTGACTTTC,CASSLEGGPGANVLTF
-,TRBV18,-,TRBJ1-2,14,TGTGCCAGCTCACCCGTGGCAGGAACCTATGGCTACACCTTC,CASSPVAGTYGYTF
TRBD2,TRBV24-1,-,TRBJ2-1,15,TGTGCCACCAGTGGAGTAGCGGGAGTCGACTTTGAGCAGTTCTTC,CATSGVAGVDFEQFF
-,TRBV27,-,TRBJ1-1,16,TGTGCCAGCAGCCCTGAGGGCTTTCTAGTGAGCACTGAAGCTTTCTTT,CASSPEGFLVSTEAFF
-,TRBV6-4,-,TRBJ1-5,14,TGTGCCAGCAGTGAGGCAGGCAGCAATCAGCCCCAGCATTTT,CASSEAGSNQPQHF
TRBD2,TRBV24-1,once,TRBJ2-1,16,TGTGCCACCAGTGATTCGGCGGGAGCACCTCACAATGAGCAGTTCTTC,CATSDSAGAPHNEQFF
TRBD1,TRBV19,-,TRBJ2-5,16,TGTGCCAGTAGTATAACAGGACAGGGCGGCCAAGAGACCCAGTACTTC,CASSITGQGGQETQYF
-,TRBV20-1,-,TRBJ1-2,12,TGCAGTGCTAGTGTACAGCTCTATGGCTACACCTTC,CSASVQLYGYTF
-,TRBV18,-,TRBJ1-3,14,TGTGCCAGCTCACCATCAGGGGCCAATAACAACATATATTTT,CASSPSGANNNIYF
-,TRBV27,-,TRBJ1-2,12,TGTGCCACCACAGACCCTAACTATGGCTACACCTTC,CATTDPNYGYTF
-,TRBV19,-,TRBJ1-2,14,TGTGCCAGTAGTAGGACACTTACTAACTATGGCTACACCTTC,CASSRTLTNYGYTF